A single sample is the source of the 9 T cell receptor beta chains below, sequenced in a study of cytomegalovirus exposure and HLA in healthy donors. The PCR ran on 60 Vbeta and 13 Jbeta primers. Generated by immunoSEQ multiplex PCR, the TCRdb table keeps only in-frame clones and is missing some. The sample consists of about 190,000 clones, roughly 77% of them appearing once. Sequences were obtained from PBMCs. Source of these receptors: a man aged 30 to 45 in good health and CMV-seropositive.

V and J are TRBV14 and TRBJ2-5, with 9 bases fitting TRBD1. With 8 bases clipped from V and 4 bases from J, the junction kept 11 bases outside the gene matches. The CDR3 is 15 residues long. Germline V gene data show CDR1 as SGHDN and CDR2 as FVKESK. CDR3: CASDNGQGSGETQYF. The CDR3 coding sequence is TGTGCCAGCGATAATGGACAGGGGAGTGGAGAGACCCAGTACTTC.

This clone was picked up one time. The rearrangement uses TRBV4-2 and TRBJ2-1, with 10 bases matching TRBD2. CDR1 is LGHNA and CDR2 is YNFKEQ in the germline V gene. The CDR3 spans 16 residues. The V and J ends lost 1 base and 9 bases, in that order; junction bases with no gene match: 9. The chain's CDR3 is CASSQVGSGGAPEQFF. The CDR3 DNA reads TGTGCCAGCAGCCAAGTGGGAAGCGGGGGGGCCCCTGAGCAGTTCTTC.

CDR3 protein: CASSSILAASTDTQYF. The CDR3 DNA sequence: TGTGCCAGCAGCTCAATACTAGCCGCGAGCACAGATACGCAGTATTTT. The V gene is TRBV7-9, the J gene TRBJ2-3; the D gene is possibly TRBD2 (6 bases). The V and J ends lost 4 bases and 0 bases respectively, with 14 bases between them. The germline V gene encodes CDR1 SEHNR and CDR2 FQNEAQ (reference sequence). The CDR3 totals 16 residues.

The chain links TRBV12-5 to TRBJ1-1; D ambiguous. The CDR3 spans 18 residues. Germline V gene data show CDR1 as LGHNT and CDR2 as FRNRAP. V shed 3 bases and J shed 3 bases, with 23 bases lying between them. The CDR3 here is CASGFYLPGGNSDTEAFF. The CDR3 coding sequence is TGTGCTAGTGGTTTTTATCTACCTGGCGGGAATTCGGACACTGAAGCTTTCTTT.

This sequence joins TRBV2 and TRBJ2-7, with D maybe TRBD1 (5 bases). The CDR3 is made up of 13 amino acids. Per the germline V gene, CDR1 is SNHLY and CDR2 is FYNNEI. V was clipped by 0 bases and J by 6 bases, with 9 bases between them. For the CDR3, the DNA is TGTGCCAGCAGTGAAGCTGTCAGGGCCGAGCAGTACTTC. Translated: CASSEAVRAEQYF.

This chain joins TRBV19 and TRBJ2-2; D may be TRBD1 (5 bases). From germline, CDR1 is LNHDA and CDR2 SQIVND (reference sequence). V was shortened by 10 bases and J by 3 bases, with 15 bases between the two germline ends. This CDR3 contains 14 residues. The CDR3 bases are TGTGCCACCATCCCAGGGTACGACACCGGGGAGCTGTTTTTT. Encoded protein: CATIPGYDTGELFF.

The rearrangement joins TRBV30 to TRBJ2-3; D might be TRBD2 (6 bases). CDR1 is GTSNPN and CDR2 is SVGIG in the germline V gene (reference sequence). The CDR3 totals 13 residues. V gave up 4 bases and J gave up 1 base, with 9 bases separating them. The CDR3 nucleotides are TGTGCCTGGAACCCGGGGGGCACAGATACGCAGTATTTT. Its translation is CAWNPGGTDTQYF.

Here the CDR3 reads CATSSPSEQFF. As DNA, the CDR3 is TGTGCCACCAGCTCCCCCTCTGAGCAGTTCTTC. V usage is TRBV15 and J usage is TRBJ2-1; D is unclear. Germline CDR1 is LNHNV and CDR2 is YYDKDF (reference sequence). Trimming removed 5 bases at V and 9 bases at J, with 8 bases between. The CDR3 sequence is 11 residues long.

The rearrangement uses TRBV18 and TRBJ1-5, with 9 nucleotides matching TRBD1. CDR1 is KGHSH and CDR2 is LQKENI in the germline V gene. CDR3 length: 16 residues. The J segment lost 1 base and the V segment lost 4 bases, leaving 5 bases of the junction unmatched. The CDR3 loop reads CASSQQGAGSNQPQHF. CDR3 nucleotides: TGTGCCAGCTCACAACAGGGGGCGGGGAGCAATCAGCCCCAGCATTTT. The full variable domain, with the rest looked up from reference TRBV18 and TRBJ1-5, is NAGVMQNPRHLVRRRGQEARLRCSPMKGHSHVYWYRQLPEEGLKFMVYLQKENIIDESGMPKERFSAEFPKEGPSILRIQQVVRGDSAAYFCASSQQGAGSNQPQHFGDGTRLSIL.